A selection of T cell receptor beta chains follows, all from one sample in a study of radiation and T cells in renal cell carcinoma. Here immunoSEQ multiplex PCR was the method, and the copy in TCRdb shows in-frame clones only, minus some. The sample has some 150,000 clones; roughly 80% are singletons. The sequenced sample was blood, obtained from a patient whose treatment included radiotherapy and nephrectomy. Receptor source: a woman between 45 and 60 years old with renal cell carcinoma. CDR3s include the opening cysteine and the closing phenylalanine or tryptophan. A D gene is named only where the DNA matches it firmly. Some rows mark clone size as missing; the rest say once, few, many or name a class of expanded clone.

D gene	V gene	CDR3 length	clone size	J gene	CDR3 DNA	CDR3 protein
-	TRBV5-1	12	-	TRBJ2-7	TGCGCCAGCAGCTTGACCCAAGGCGAGCAGTACTTC	CASSLTQGEQYF
TRBD1	TRBV28	14	-	TRBJ1-3	TGTGCCAGTGGTTCGACAGGGGAAGGAAACACCATATATTTT	CASGSTGEGNTIYF
TRBD1	TRBV6-6	15	-	TRBJ1-5	TGTGCCAGCAGTTCCGCCGGACAGGGGCCTCAGCCCCAGCATTTT	CASSSAGQGPQPQHF
-	TRBV10-1	15	few	TRBJ2-3	TGCGCCAGCAGTGAGGCAGGGCGAAGCACAGATACGCAGTATTTT	CASSEAGRSTDTQYF
TRBD2	TRBV4-1	15	-	TRBJ2-1	TGCGCCAGCAGGAGTAGCGGGAGTCTAGTTGATGAGCAGTTCTTC	CASRSSGSLVDEQFF
TRBD1	TRBV4-2	13	-	TRBJ1-1	TGTGCCAGCAGCCGAGAACAGGGGGTGCAGGCTTTCTTT	CASSREQGVQAFF
-	TRBV28	14	-	TRBJ1-1	TGTGCCAGCAGACACCCCGGGCTGAACACTGAAGCTTTCTTT	CASRHPGLNTEAFF
-	TRBV28	14	-	TRBJ2-7	TGTGCCAGCAGTACCCCGGGTAGCGGCTACGAGCAGTACTTC	CASSTPGSGYEQYF
TRBD1	TRBV6-1	14	-	TRBJ2-1	TGTGCCAGCAGTCTCCGACAGGGGGGCAATGAGCAGTTCTTC	CASSLRQGGNEQFF
-	TRBV5-1	14	-	TRBJ1-2	TGCGCCAGCAGCTTGACGATTAGGGACTATGGCTACACCTTC	CASSLTIRDYGYTF
-	TRBV6-9	11	few	TRBJ1-2	TGTGCCAGCAGGGGGCACGGTGGCTACACCTTC	CASRGHGGYTF
-	TRBV2	13	-	TRBJ1-2	TGTGCCAGCAGTGTCCGGGGATTGTATGGCTACACCTTC	CASSVRGLYGYTF
-	TRBV5-1	12	-	TRBJ2-7	TGCGCCAGCAGCTTTCCTAATGGCGAGCAGTACTTC	CASSFPNGEQYF
TRBD1	TRBV6-5	14	-	TRBJ2-7	TGTGCCAGCAGCCCGCAGGGGGCGCAGGTGGAGCAGTACTTC	CASSPQGAQVEQYF
-	TRBV27	18	-	TRBJ2-7	TGTGCCAGCAGTTTATCTCAGAGACGGACTAAAGGGAACTACGAGCAGTACTTC	CASSLSQRRTKGNYEQYF
TRBD1	TRBV7-2	14	-	TRBJ1-4	TGTGCCAGCAGCTTCGGACAGGGAGGTGAAAAACTGTTTTTT	CASSFGQGGEKLFF
-	TRBV5-1	14	few	TRBJ1-2	TGCGCCAGCAGCTTGCAGACTGAAAACTATGGCTACACCTTC	CASSLQTENYGYTF
-	TRBV10-3	14	-	TRBJ1-5	TGTGCCATCAGGCCGGGGGGAAGCAATCAGCCCCAGCATTTT	CAIRPGGSNQPQHF
TRBD1	TRBV7-2	13	-	TRBJ1-2	TGTGCCAGCAGCTTCGGACAGGCTTATGGCTACACCTTC	CASSFGQAYGYTF
-	TRBV27	15	-	TRBJ2-2	TGTGCCAGCACCCCAAATCCAAGGGTGACCGGGGAGCTGTTTTTT	CASTPNPRVTGELFF
-	TRBV7-8	15	-	TRBJ2-7	TGTGCCAGCAGCTTAGGAGGTACAGGGCATTACGAGCAGTACTTC	CASSLGGTGHYEQYF
-	TRBV6-5	13	-	TRBJ2-1	TGTGCCAGCAGTTACCGGGGGCGCATTGAGCAGTTCTTC	CASSYRGRIEQFF
TRBD1	TRBV6-1	17	-	TRBJ1-3	TGTGCCAGCAGTGACCAACGGACAACAGGGGTCGGAAACACCATATATTTT	CASSDQRTTGVGNTIYF